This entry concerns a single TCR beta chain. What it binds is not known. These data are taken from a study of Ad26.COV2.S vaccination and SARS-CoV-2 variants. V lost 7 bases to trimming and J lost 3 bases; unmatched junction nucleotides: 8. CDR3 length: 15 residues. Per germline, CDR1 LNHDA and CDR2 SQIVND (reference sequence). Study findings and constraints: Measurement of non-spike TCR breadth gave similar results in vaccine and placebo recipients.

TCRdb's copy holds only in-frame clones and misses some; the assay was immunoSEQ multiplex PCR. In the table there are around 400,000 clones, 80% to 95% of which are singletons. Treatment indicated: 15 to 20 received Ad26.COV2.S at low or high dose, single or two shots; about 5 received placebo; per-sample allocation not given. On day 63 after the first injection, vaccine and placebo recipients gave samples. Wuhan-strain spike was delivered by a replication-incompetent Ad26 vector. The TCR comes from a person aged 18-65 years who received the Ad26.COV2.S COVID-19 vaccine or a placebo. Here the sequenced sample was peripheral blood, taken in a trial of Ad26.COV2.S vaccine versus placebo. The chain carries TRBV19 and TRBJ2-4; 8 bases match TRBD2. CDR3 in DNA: TGTGCCAGTAACCCGGGAGGGCCGGGCAAAAACATTCAGTACTTC. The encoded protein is CASNPGGPGKNIQYF.